This T cell receptor (beta chain) was profiled in a study of CD8+CD57+ T cells in acquired aplastic anemia. Background on the study: Sorted CD4+ and CD8+ cells yielded roughly 3 ug of DNA on average.

Trimming stripped 4 bases from V and 3 bases from J, with 12 bases between. The germline V gene has CDR1 SEHNR and CDR2 FQNEAQ (reference sequence). This CDR3 is 14 amino acids long. Genomic DNA provided the template from which TCR beta VDJ and CDR3 profiles were obtained. TCRdb passed the reads through MiXCR, listing each CDR3 protein once. This table has about 180,000 distinct CDR3 sequences, 55% to 65% appearing once. General observations from the study: Some 30 was the count of CD8+ CDR3 sequences that patients shared with controls.

Of note for this clonotype: Its target is not known.

Flow cytometry had shown expanded CD8+CD57+ cells in the patients chosen for sequencing. All participating patients were living with severe acquired aplastic anemia. No therapy was given to patients before blood sampling. The rearrangement links TRBV7-9 to TRBJ2-5, with D unresolved. The sequencing sample was made of sorted CD4+, CD8+, or CD8+CD57+ T cells (not recorded which) from PBMCs. The receptor was derived from a human donor with aplastic anemia. This CDR3 reads CASSSLTREETQYF. DNA for the CDR3: TGTGCCAGCAGCTCGTTGACAAGGGAAGAGACCCAGTACTTC.